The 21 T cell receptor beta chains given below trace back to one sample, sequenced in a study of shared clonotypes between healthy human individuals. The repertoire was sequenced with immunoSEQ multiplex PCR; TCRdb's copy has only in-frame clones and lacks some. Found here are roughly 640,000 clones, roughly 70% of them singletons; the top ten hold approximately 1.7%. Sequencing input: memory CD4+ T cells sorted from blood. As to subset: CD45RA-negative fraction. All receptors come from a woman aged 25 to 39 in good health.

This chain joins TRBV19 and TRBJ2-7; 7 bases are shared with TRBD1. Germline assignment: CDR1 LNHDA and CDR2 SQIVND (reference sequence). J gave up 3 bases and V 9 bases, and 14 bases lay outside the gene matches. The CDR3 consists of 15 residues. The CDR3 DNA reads TGTGCCAGCAGTGCCACCGGGACAGATATCTACGAGCAGTACTTC. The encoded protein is CASSATGTDIYEQYF.

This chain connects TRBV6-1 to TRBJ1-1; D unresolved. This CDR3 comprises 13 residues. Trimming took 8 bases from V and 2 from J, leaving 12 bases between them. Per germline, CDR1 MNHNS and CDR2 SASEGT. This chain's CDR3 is CASGVRKNTEAFF. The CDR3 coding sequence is TGTGCCAGCGGGGTTCGGAAAAACACTGAAGCTTTCTTT.

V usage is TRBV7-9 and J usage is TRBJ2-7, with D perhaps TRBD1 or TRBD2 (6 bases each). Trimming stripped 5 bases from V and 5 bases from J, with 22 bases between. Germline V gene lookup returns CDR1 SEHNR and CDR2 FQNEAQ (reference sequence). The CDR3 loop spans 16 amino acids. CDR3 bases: TGTGCCAGCAGCCAACTTGCGACAGGCGCGGGGAACGAGCAGTACTTC. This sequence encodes CASSQLATGAGNEQYF.

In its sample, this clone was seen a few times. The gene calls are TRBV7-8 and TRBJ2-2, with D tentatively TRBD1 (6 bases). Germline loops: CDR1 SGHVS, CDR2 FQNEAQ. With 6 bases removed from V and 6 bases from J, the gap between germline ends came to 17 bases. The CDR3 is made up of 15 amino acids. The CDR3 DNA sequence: TGTGCCAGCAGGAAGGTACAGGCAGGGGCCGGGGAGCTGTTTTTT. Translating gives CASRKVQAGAGELFF.

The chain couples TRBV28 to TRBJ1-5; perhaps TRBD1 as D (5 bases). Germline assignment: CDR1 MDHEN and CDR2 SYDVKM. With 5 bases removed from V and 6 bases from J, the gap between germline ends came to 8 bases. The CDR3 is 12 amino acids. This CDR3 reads CASSGGVQPQHF. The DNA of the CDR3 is TGTGCCAGCAGTGGGGGGGTTCAGCCCCAGCATTTT.

This chain's CDR3 is CASRTLERGGELFF. The CDR3 region has the DNA TGTGCCAGCAGGACGCTTGAGAGGGGCGGGGAGCTGTTTTTT. The chain recombines TRBV27 with TRBJ2-2; D is tentatively TRBD1 or TRBD2 (5 bases each). This CDR3 is built from 14 residues. Trimming took off 6 bases at V and 7 bases at J, with 15 bases between the two ends. Germline CDR1 is MNHEY and CDR2 is SMNVEV (reference sequence).

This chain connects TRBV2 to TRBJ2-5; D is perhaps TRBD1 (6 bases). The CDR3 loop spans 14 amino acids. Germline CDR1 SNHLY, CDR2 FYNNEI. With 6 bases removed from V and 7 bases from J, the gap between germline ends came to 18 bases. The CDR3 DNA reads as TGTGCCAGCAGGGGGGACATCCGAGGAGGGACCCAGTACTTC. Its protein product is CASRGDIRGGTQYF.

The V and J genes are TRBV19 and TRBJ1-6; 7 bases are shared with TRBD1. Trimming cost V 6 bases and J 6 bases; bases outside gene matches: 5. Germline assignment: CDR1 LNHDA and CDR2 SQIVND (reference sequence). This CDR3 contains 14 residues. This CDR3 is CASSTTGINSPLHF. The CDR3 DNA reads TGTGCCAGTAGCACGACAGGGATTAATTCACCCCTCCACTTT.

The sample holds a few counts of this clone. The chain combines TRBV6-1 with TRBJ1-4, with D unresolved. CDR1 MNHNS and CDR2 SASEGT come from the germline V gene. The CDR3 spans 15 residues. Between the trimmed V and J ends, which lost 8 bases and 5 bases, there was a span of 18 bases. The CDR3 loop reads CASGSSGPLNEKLFF. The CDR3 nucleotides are TGTGCCAGCGGATCCTCCGGGCCCCTCAATGAAAAACTGTTTTTT.

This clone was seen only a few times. The DNA for the CDR3 is TGCGCCAGCAGCTTGACAGCCGACTCTGGAAACACCATATATTTT. This codes for CASSLTADSGNTIYF. V gene TRBV10-2 combines with J gene TRBJ1-3; TRBD1 is a possible D gene (5 bases). The CDR3 totals 15 residues. V shed 6 bases and J shed 0 bases, with 12 bases lying between them. The germline V gene has CDR1 WSHSY and CDR2 SAAADI.

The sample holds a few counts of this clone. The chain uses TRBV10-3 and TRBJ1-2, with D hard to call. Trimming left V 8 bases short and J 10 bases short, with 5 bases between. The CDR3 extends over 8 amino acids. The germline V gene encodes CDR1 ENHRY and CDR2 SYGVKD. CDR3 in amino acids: CAIGDYTF. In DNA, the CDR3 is TGTGCCATCGGGGACTACACCTTC.

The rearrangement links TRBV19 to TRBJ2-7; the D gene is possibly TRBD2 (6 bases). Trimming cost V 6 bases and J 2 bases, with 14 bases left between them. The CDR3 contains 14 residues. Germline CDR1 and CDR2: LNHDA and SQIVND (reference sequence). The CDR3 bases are TGTGCCAGTAGAAGCCGGGACTTACCCTACGAGCAGTACTTC. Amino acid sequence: CASRSRDLPYEQYF.

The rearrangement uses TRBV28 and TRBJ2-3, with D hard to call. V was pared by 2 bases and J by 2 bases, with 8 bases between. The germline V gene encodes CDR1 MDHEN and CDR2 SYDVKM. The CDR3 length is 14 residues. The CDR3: CASSLLTTTDTQYF. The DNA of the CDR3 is TGTGCCAGCAGTTTACTAACTACCACAGATACGCAGTATTTT.

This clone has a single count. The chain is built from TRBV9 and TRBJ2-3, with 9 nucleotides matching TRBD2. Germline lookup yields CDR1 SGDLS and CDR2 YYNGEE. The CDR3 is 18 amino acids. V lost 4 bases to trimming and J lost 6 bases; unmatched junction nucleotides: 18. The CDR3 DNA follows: TGTGCCAGCAGCCCTATCCTTAGAGGCGGGAGGGCCGCGGATACGCAGTATTTT. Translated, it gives CASSPILRGGRAADTQYF.

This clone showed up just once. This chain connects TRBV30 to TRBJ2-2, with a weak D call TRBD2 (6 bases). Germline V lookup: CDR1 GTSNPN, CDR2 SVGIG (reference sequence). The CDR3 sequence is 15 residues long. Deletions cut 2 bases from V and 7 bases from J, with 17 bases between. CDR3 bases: TGTGCCTGGAGTATGTGGGGGAGGAGTAACGGGGAGCTGTTTTTT. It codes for CAWSMWGRSNGELFF.

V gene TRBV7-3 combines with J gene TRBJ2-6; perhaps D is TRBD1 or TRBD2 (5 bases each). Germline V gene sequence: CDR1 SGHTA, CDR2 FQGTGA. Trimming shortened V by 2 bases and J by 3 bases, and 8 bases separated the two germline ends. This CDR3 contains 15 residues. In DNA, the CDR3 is TGTGCCAGCAGCTTAGAGGGGCTTGGGGCCAACGTCCTGACTTTC. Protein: CASSLEGLGANVLTF.

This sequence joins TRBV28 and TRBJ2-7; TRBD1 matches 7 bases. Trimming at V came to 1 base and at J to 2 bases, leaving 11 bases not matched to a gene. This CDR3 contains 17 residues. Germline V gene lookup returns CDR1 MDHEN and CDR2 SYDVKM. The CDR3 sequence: CASSLFLTGVSPYEQYF. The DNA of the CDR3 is TGTGCCAGCAGTTTATTCCTCACAGGGGTTAGTCCCTACGAGCAGTACTTC.

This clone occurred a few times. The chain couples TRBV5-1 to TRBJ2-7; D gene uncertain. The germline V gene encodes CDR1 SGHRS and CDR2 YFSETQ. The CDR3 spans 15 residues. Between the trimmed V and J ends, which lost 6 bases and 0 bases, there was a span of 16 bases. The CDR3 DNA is TGCGCCAGCAAGCTTTTCCAGGCGGTCTCCTACGAGCAGTACTTC. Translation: CASKLFQAVSYEQYF.

The chain's CDR3 is CASSPSPVGETQYF. The CDR3 nucleotides are TGTGCCAGCAGCCCATCACCGGTTGGGGAGACCCAGTACTTC. This chain joins TRBV11-2 and TRBJ2-5; D not certain. CDR1 is SGHAT and CDR2 is FQNNGV in the germline V gene. This CDR3 contains 14 residues. Trimming pared 5 bases from V and 5 bases from J, leaving 15 bases between.

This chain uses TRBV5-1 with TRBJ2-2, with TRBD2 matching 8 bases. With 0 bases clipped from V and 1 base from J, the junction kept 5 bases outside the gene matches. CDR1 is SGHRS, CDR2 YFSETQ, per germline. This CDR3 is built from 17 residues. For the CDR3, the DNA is TGCGCCAGCAGCTTGGCGGGACTAGTGGGGAACACCGGGGAGCTGTTTTTT. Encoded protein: CASSLAGLVGNTGELFF.

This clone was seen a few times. CDR3 DNA sequence: TGTGCCAGCAGCTCTTTAACAGGGGGCACTAATGAAAAACTGTTTTTT. It codes for CASSSLTGGTNEKLFF. The chain links TRBV5-4 to TRBJ1-4; 9 bases are shared with TRBD1. J was trimmed by 2 bases and V by 3 bases; bases with no gene match: 5. The germline V gene encodes CDR1 SGHNT and CDR2 YYREEE (reference sequence). CDR3 length: 16 residues.